This TCR beta chain came from a study of beta chain features in type 1 diabetes. Overall study results and limits: Within the patient group, naive, central memory and Treg TCRB repertoires appeared more similar to each other than within healthy donors. Shorter TCRB CDR3s, moderately but significantly so, were found in Type 1 diabetes patients in all four CD4+ subsets.

A note on this clone: The target antigen is unknown.

The study reverse transcribed the entire isolated RNA, so it sequenced expressed TCRB transcripts. The average read count of naive, central memory and regulatory T cell samples was several million. Using immunoSEQ multiplex PCR, the repertoire was profiled, and TCRdb retains in-frame clones only, with some absent. The profile shows hundreds of thousands of clones, 25% to 35% of them singletons. V was shortened by 4 bases and J by 1 base, with 11 bases between the two germline ends. The CDR3 has 15 amino acids. Per the germline V gene, CDR1 is SEHNR and CDR2 is FQNEAQ (reference sequence). The source is a man aged 18 to 30 in good health. The chain uses TRBV7-9 and TRBJ2-1, with D perhaps matching TRBD1 or TRBD2 (6 bases each). Material: naive CD4+ T cells from blood. The CDR3 DNA reads TGTGCCAGCAGCTCCCGCGGGACATCCTACAATGAGCAGTTCTTC. This gives the protein CASSSRGTSYNEQFF.